The 5 T cell receptor beta chains listed next were all sequenced from one sample in a study of blood T cells in healthy people across ages. Alongside a J-beta primer mix, a sample-barcoded 5' primer served in a second PCR lasting about 7 to 12 cycles. TCRdb recomputed calls from the 5' RACE reads with MiXCR, one row per CDR3 protein. In the table there are 1.5 million to 1.8 million distinct CDR3 sequences, less than 45% of which are singletons. Material for sequencing was blood. The receptors stem from a woman aged 18-29 years in good health.

This chain connects TRBV29-1 to TRBJ2-1, with D unclear. Germline CDR1 reads SQVTM; CDR2 reads ANQGSEA. The CDR3 sequence is 16 residues long. The germline V and J ends were trimmed by 2 bases and 7 bases, with 21 bases remaining between them. As DNA, the CDR3 is TGCAGCGTTGAATCCTTTGTTGGGTTCACGGGTAATGAGCAGTTCTTC. Protein product: CSVESFVGFTGNEQFF.

A remark on this clonotype: A much larger clone lies a single base off, so this may be a read error. The chain carries TRBV9 and TRBJ1-2, with D possibly matching TRBD1 (5 bases). The CDR3 loop spans 13 amino acids. Germline V gene lookup returns CDR1 SGDLS and CDR2 YYNGEE. V was clipped by 0 bases and J by 3 bases, with 6 bases between them. CDR3 protein: CASSVVGDYGYTF. The CDR3 nucleotides are TGTGCCAGCAGCGTAGTAGGGGACTATGGCTACACCTTC.

This clonotype was seen a handful of times. The chain combines TRBV27 with TRBJ2-3; 7 bases map to TRBD1. V shed 4 bases and J 2 bases; nucleotides not matched to a gene: 9. CDR1 and CDR2 from the germline V gene are MNHEY and SMNVEV (reference sequence). The CDR3 is made up of 16 amino acids. The CDR3 DNA sequence: TGTGCCAGCAGTTACCGCGACAGGGCTTCCACAGATACGCAGTATTTT. Translation gives CASSYRDRASTDTQYF.

The chain couples TRBV7-2 to TRBJ2-1; 8 bases match TRBD2. This CDR3 is built from 17 residues. J lost 0 bases, V lost 3 bases, and 7 bases had no gene match. CDR1 is SGHTA, CDR2 FQGNSA, per germline. CDR3 DNA: TGTGCCAGCAGCTTCTCCCCCAGCGGGGGCTCCTACAATGAGCAGTTCTTC. This gives the protein CASSFSPSGGSYNEQFF.

This rearrangement joins TRBV14 to TRBJ2-7; 8 bases fit TRBD1. With V trimmed by 4 bases and J by 2 bases, 16 bases remained unmatched. CDR1 and CDR2 from the germline V gene are SGHDN and FVKESK. This CDR3 has 18 amino acids. CDR3 sequence: CASSRRDRTTIKPYEQYF. The CDR3 coding sequence is TGTGCCAGCAGCCGCCGGGACAGGACCACTATCAAACCCTACGAGCAGTACTTC. The whole variable domain, filled in from reference TRBV14 and TRBJ2-7, reads EAGVTQFPSHSVIEKGQTVTLRCDPISGHDNLYWYRRVMGKEIKFLLHFVKESKQDESGMPNNRFLAERTGGTYSTLKVQPAELEDSGVYFCASSRRDRTTIKPYEQYFGPGTRLTVT.